The next 25 T cell receptor beta chains were all read from a single sample in a study of response to subunit inactivated influenza vaccine (dated by TCRdb to about 2018). Library preparation employed RT-PCR. Sequencing took place on an Illumina HiSeq 2500. TCRdb redid the processing of the public reads, applying fastp at Q25 and MiXCR, and retained in-frame beta chains. Each entry merges the rows of one CDR3 protein and shows their most common DNA and genes. A total of roughly 790,000 distinct CDR3 sequences appear in this sample, less than 25% of them only once. 9.5% to 13% of the sample belongs to the ten largest clones. The sequences come from PBMCs from blood, collected around 5 days after vaccination. The receptors shown here come from a man between 50 and 59 years old who received an inactivated influenza vaccine. Donor details come from another sample of the same person, matched by shared clones.

Only a few counts were recorded for this clonotype. The rearrangement joins TRBV7-8 to TRBJ2-5; a weak D match, TRBD2 (7 bases). The V and J ends lost 5 bases and 5 bases respectively, with 27 bases between them. This CDR3 spans 18 amino acids. Germline V CDR1 and CDR2: SGHVS, FQNEAQ. The CDR3 loop is CASSRSRGGRAWMETQYF. The CDR3 DNA sequence: TGTGCCAGCAGCCGTTCAAGGGGGGGGAGGGCCTGGATGGAGACCCAGTACTTC.

DNA for the CDR3: TGTGCCAGCAGCCCCGGCAAGAGAAGGCTTCAAGAGACCCAGTACTTC. This translates into CASSPGKRRLQETQYF. This chain links TRBV6-2 or TRBV6-3 with TRBJ2-5; no firm D call. Deletions cut 6 bases from V and 2 bases from J, with 19 bases between. This CDR3 comprises 16 residues. Germline loops: CDR1 MNHEY, CDR2 SVGEGT.

V and J are TRBV7-8 and TRBJ2-2, with D possibly TRBD1 on 6 matching bases. CDR1 SGHVS and CDR2 FQNEAQ come from the germline V gene. V was pared by 8 bases and J by 7 bases, with 11 bases between. This CDR3 region has 12 residues. CDR3 amino acids: CASHRVRGELFF. The CDR3 bases are TGTGCCAGCCACAGGGTTCGCGGGGAGCTGTTTTTT.

This clonotype was recorded at least ten times. The rearrangement joins TRBV4-2 to TRBJ2-7, with no clear D. Looked up from germline, CDR1 is LGHNA and CDR2 is YNFKEQ. The CDR3 is 15 residues long. The germline V and J ends were trimmed by 0 bases and 1 base, with 10 bases remaining between them. CDR3 region: CASSQEAGSSYEQYF. In nucleotides, the CDR3 is TGTGCCAGCAGCCAAGAAGCCGGGTCATCCTACGAGCAGTACTTC.

The gene calls are TRBV28 and TRBJ2-7; no clear D. Germline CDR1 reads MDHEN; CDR2 reads SYDVKM. V dropped 6 bases and J dropped 2 bases, with 8 bases sitting between them. The CDR3 runs to 12 residues. In DNA form, the CDR3 reads TGTGCCAGCAGGGGCCGGGCCTACGAGCAGTACTTC. It encodes CASRGRAYEQYF.

The chain is built from TRBV20-1 and TRBJ2-7; TRBD2 matches 9 bases. The trim removed 3 bases at V and 5 bases at J, leaving 14 bases unmatched. The CDR3 is 16 residues long. The germline CDR1 and CDR2 sequences are DFQATT and SNEGSKA (reference sequence). The CDR3 region has the DNA TGCAGTGCTAGGGTGCCCCCATCTAGCGGGAAAGACGAGCAGTACTTC. Amino acids: CSARVPPSSGKDEQYF.

The rearrangement joins TRBV6-2 or TRBV6-3 to TRBJ2-5; 9 bases match TRBD2. Germline CDR1 MNHEY, CDR2 SVGEGT. CDR3 length: 15 amino acids. J was trimmed by 4 bases and V by 5 bases; bases with no gene match: 8. The CDR3 sequence is CASSSGGTSLETQYF. CDR3 DNA: TGTGCCAGCAGTAGCGGCGGGACTAGCCTAGAGACCCAGTACTTC.

The sample holds a few counts of this clonotype. V is TRBV7-3 and J is TRBJ2-3; 12 nucleotides match TRBD2. CDR1 and CDR2 from the germline V gene are SGHTA and FQGTGA. The CDR3 is 14 residues long. V dropped 5 bases and J dropped 6; count of bases not matched to a gene: 3. Here the CDR3 DNA reads TGTGCCAGCAGCACCGGGACTAGCGGGGATACGCAGTATTTT. As protein: CASSTGTSGDTQYF.

The chain uses TRBV15 and TRBJ2-1; tentatively, D is TRBD2 (6 bases). Trimming took off 0 bases at V and 8 bases at J, with 11 bases between the two ends. The germline V gene has CDR1 LNHNV and CDR2 YYDKDF (reference sequence). CDR3 length: 14 residues. DNA of the CDR3: TGTGCCACCAGCAGAGATCTGCGGAGGGATGAGCAGTTCTTC. The encoded protein is CATSRDLRRDEQFF. Full variable domain (rest looked up from reference TRBV15 and TRBJ2-1): DAMVIQNPRYQVTQFGKPVTLSCSQTLNHNVMYWYQQKSSQAPKLLFHYYDKDFNNEADTPDNFQSRRPNTSFCFLDIRSPGLGDTAMYLCATSRDLRRDEQFFGPGTRLTVL.

This clonotype occurred a few times. A much bigger clone sits one base away, suggesting this may be a read error. V usage is TRBV20-1 and J usage is TRBJ1-1, with D maybe TRBD1 (5 bases). The V and J ends lost 3 bases and 1 base respectively, with 6 bases between them. Germline CDR1 is DFQATT and CDR2 is SNEGSKA (reference sequence). The CDR3 contains 12 residues. In DNA, the CDR3 is TGCAGTGCTAGGACAGAGAACACTGAAGCTTTCTTT. Protein: CSARTENTEAFF.

The V gene is TRBV12-3 or TRBV12-4, the J gene TRBJ2-4, with D possibly matching TRBD2 (6 bases). V dropped 1 base and J dropped 6 bases, with 7 bases sitting between them. This CDR3 is 13 amino acids long. The CDR3 spells CASSLGDLNIQYF. CDR3 bases: TGTGCCAGCAGTTTAGGGGACTTAAACATTCAGTACTTC.

J is TRBJ2-2 and V is TRBV6-2 or TRBV6-3; D uncertain. Germline lookup yields CDR1 MNHEY and CDR2 SVGEGT. This CDR3 has 15 residues. V was clipped by 6 bases and J by 0 bases, with 11 bases between them. The CDR3 DNA reads as TGTGCCAGCAGAACCGTTCCTACGAACACCGGGGAGCTGTTTTTT. Amino acid sequence: CASRTVPTNTGELFF.

The chain joins TRBV5-1 to TRBJ1-6; 8 bases fit TRBD1. CDR1 is SGHRS and CDR2 is YFSETQ in the germline V gene. The CDR3 loop spans 15 amino acids. The trim removed 4 bases at V and 7 bases at J, leaving 7 bases unmatched. CDR3 sequence: CASSRRTGSNSPLHF. CDR3 nucleotide sequence: TGCGCCAGCAGCAGACGGACAGGGAGCAATTCACCCCTCCACTTT.

The V call is TRBV6-5, the J call TRBJ2-2, with 7 positions matching TRBD1. Germline-derived CDR1 and CDR2 are MNHEY and SVGAGI. J was trimmed by 1 base and V by 2 bases; bases with no gene match: 7. The CDR3 loop spans 17 amino acids. The CDR3 is CASSYDRVVGNTGELFF. CDR3 coding DNA: TGTGCCAGCAGTTACGACAGGGTAGTTGGGAACACCGGGGAGCTGTTTTTT.

V usage is TRBV6-2 or TRBV6-3 and J usage is TRBJ2-1; D remains ambiguous. CDR1 is MNHEY, CDR2 SVGEGT, per germline. The ends were cut back, 2 bases at V and 12 bases at J, with 14 bases in the middle. This CDR3 comprises 13 residues. The CDR3 region has the DNA TGTGCCAGCAGTTACAACTCCAGAGCAGGGCAGTTCTTC. This codes for CASSYNSRAGQFF.

The chain joins TRBV6-2 or TRBV6-3 to TRBJ2-1; perhaps TRBD2 as D (6 bases). V gave up 4 bases and J gave up 7 bases, with 14 bases separating them. Per the germline V gene, CDR1 is MNHEY and CDR2 is SVGEGT. The CDR3 has 14 residues. As DNA, the CDR3 is TGTGCCAGCAGTTTCGAGGGACTGGCGAATGAGCAGTTCTTC. Translation gives CASSFEGLANEQFF.

This clonotype turned up a few times. The chain carries TRBV3-1 and TRBJ2-1; TRBD2 matches 8 bases. From germline, CDR1 is LGHDT and CDR2 YNNKEL (reference sequence). V trimming: 4 bases; J trimming: 10 bases; junction bases outside the gene matches: 6. The CDR3 loop spans 13 amino acids. CDR3 residues: CASSPFSGTEQFF. CDR3 bases: TGTGCCAGCAGCCCCTTTAGCGGGACGGAGCAGTTCTTC.

The sample holds a few counts of this clonotype. V and J are TRBV6-5 and TRBJ2-3; 10 nucleotides agree with TRBD2. This CDR3 comprises 16 residues. From germline, CDR1 is MNHEY and CDR2 SVGAGI. After removal of 6 bases from V and 1 base from J, the junction contained 7 bases not matched to a gene. This CDR3 reads CASRPPSGGGTDTQYF. CDR3 DNA sequence: TGTGCCAGCAGACCTCCTAGCGGGGGTGGCACAGATACGCAGTATTTT.

This chain links TRBV5-1 with TRBJ2-5; the D is unclear. This CDR3 has 10 amino acids. Deletions cut 9 bases from V and 5 bases from J, with 8 bases between. In germline, CDR1 is SGHRS, CDR2 YFSETQ. The CDR3 spells CANPRETQYF. The CDR3 coding sequence is TGCGCCAACCCGAGGGAGACCCAGTACTTC.

This clonotype was seen many times. The chain is built from TRBV20-1 and TRBJ2-7, with D possibly being TRBD2 (5 bases). Trimming cost V 6 bases and J 1 base, with 16 bases left between them. The CDR3 extends over 14 amino acids. CDR1 and CDR2 from the germline V gene are DFQATT and SNEGSKA (reference sequence). CDR3: CSARLVTGSYEQYF. The DNA of the CDR3 is TGCAGTGCGCGATTGGTGACGGGGTCCTACGAGCAGTACTTC.

In its sample, this clonotype was seen many times. The V gene is TRBV2, the J gene TRBJ1-2; D unclear. Trimming left V 7 bases short and J 2 bases short, with 14 bases between. Germline CDR1 reads SNHLY; CDR2 reads FYNNEI. CDR3 length: 14 amino acids. The CDR3 bases are TGTGCCAGCACAAGGAACGCAGTAAACTATGGCTACACCTTC. Translation gives CASTRNAVNYGYTF.

Turning to this clonotype: This may come from a read error, since a much larger clone is one base off. This sequence joins TRBV12-3 or TRBV12-4 and TRBJ1-2; TRBD1 matches at 7 bases. The CDR3 spans 13 residues. This chain's CDR3 is CDSSEQGIVGYTF. In DNA form, the CDR3 reads TGTGACAGCAGTGAACAGGGGATTGTAGGCTACACCTTC.

This clonotype was picked up many times. V and J are TRBV29-1 and TRBJ2-1; 11 bases map to TRBD2. Trimming at V came to 6 bases and at J to 14 bases, leaving 15 bases not matched to a gene. Germline CDR1 and CDR2: SQVTM and ANQGSEA. The CDR3 is made up of 14 amino acids. CDR3 coding DNA: TGCAGCGTACTTCCCTTTAGCGGGGGGGTTCTAAAGTTCTTC. This gives the protein CSVLPFSGGVLKFF.

The chain couples TRBV24-1 to TRBJ2-5; D remains unclear. The ends were cut back, 0 bases at V and 2 bases at J, with 12 bases in the middle. The CDR3 runs 16 residues. The germline CDR1 and CDR2 sequences are KGHDR and SFDVKD. This chain's CDR3 is CATSDLLDPPQETQYF. The CDR3 DNA follows: TGTGCCACCAGTGATTTGCTGGACCCTCCTCAAGAGACCCAGTACTTC.

This clonotype was found a few times. The genes are TRBV5-1 and TRBJ1-2, with TRBD1 matching over 8 bases. Germline CDR1 SGHRS, CDR2 YFSETQ. V shed 2 bases and J 3 bases; nucleotides not matched to a gene: 3. This CDR3 contains 14 residues. CDR3 DNA: TGCGCCAGCAGCTTCGGACAGGGACACTATGGCTACACCTTC. The encoded protein is CASSFGQGHYGYTF.